The rows below give T cell receptor beta chains drawn from one sample of a study of beta chain features in type 1 diabetes. TCRdb's copy holds only in-frame clones and misses some; the assay was immunoSEQ multiplex PCR. The profile shows about 710,000 clones, over 13% of them singletons. The sequenced sample was naive CD4+ T cells from blood. Source of these receptors: a man between 18 and 35 years old with type 1 diabetes. The CDR3 runs from the conserved cysteine through the conserved F or W. D genes are given only for firm matches. Only part of the rows carry a size: once, few, many, or a class if the clone is expanded.

clone size	J gene	D gene	V gene	CDR3 protein	CDR3 DNA
few	TRBJ2-1	-	TRBV15	CATSREGPKNEQFF	TGTGCCACCAGCAGAGAGGGCCCGAAGAATGAGCAGTTCTTC
-	TRBJ2-4	TRBD2	TRBV5-1	CASSMSSGAKNIQYF	TGCGCCAGCAGCATGTCTAGCGGAGCCAAAAACATTCAGTACTTC
-	TRBJ1-1	-	TRBV5-1	CASSAIPSAEAFF	TGCGCCAGCAGCGCAATACCTTCGGCTGAAGCTTTCTTT
-	TRBJ1-6	TRBD1	TRBV7-6	CASSLDPGTGLEPLHF	TGTGCCAGCAGCTTAGACCCGGGGACAGGGCTGGAACCCCTCCACTTT
few	TRBJ1-2	-	TRBV25-1	CASSEVGGPDYGYTF	TGTGCCAGCAGTGAGGTAGGGGGGCCCGACTATGGCTACACCTTC
-	TRBJ1-5	-	TRBV19	CASSMWEQPQHF	TGTGCCAGTAGTATGTGGGAACAGCCCCAGCATTTT
few	TRBJ2-1	-	TRBV9	CASSATGTATYNEQFF	TGTGCCAGCAGCGCTACCGGGACTGCCACCTACAATGAGCAGTTCTTC
few	TRBJ1-1	-	TRBV5-1	CASSLATGWNTEAFF	TGCGCCAGCAGCTTGGCTACAGGCTGGAACACTGAAGCTTTCTTT
few	TRBJ2-5	-	TRBV28	CASSGSLETQYF	TGTGCCAGCAGTGGTAGCTTAGAGACCCAGTACTTC
few	TRBJ2-3	-	TRBV6-5	CASRFPGVADTQYF	TGTGCCAGCAGGTTCCCGGGGGTCGCAGATACGCAGTATTTT
few	TRBJ2-5	-	TRBV2	CASARSLQLQETQYF	TGTGCCAGCGCGAGGTCCTTACAGCTTCAAGAGACCCAGTACTTC
few	TRBJ2-5	-	TRBV11-2	CASSFKAQGIWETQYF	TGTGCCAGCAGCTTTAAGGCTCAGGGGATCTGGGAGACCCAGTACTTC
-	TRBJ1-5	-	TRBV30	CAWGAGHNQPQHF	TGTGCCTGGGGGGCAGGCCACAATCAGCCCCAGCATTTT
-	TRBJ2-7	-	TRBV7-9	CASSLIYEQYF	TGTGCCAGCAGCTTAATCTACGAGCAGTACTTC
few	TRBJ2-4	-	TRBV11-2	CASSSPIRQTLAKNIQYF	TGTGCCAGCAGCTCACCAATTCGGCAGACCCTAGCCAAAAACATTCAGTACTTC
few	TRBJ2-7	-	TRBV7-2	CASSLTAGKSYEQYF	TGTGCCAGCAGCTTAACGGCCGGCAAATCTTACGAGCAGTACTTC
few	TRBJ1-1	TRBD1	TRBV19	CASSAWGQAGTEAFF	TGTGCCAGTAGTGCCTGGGGACAGGCCGGGACTGAAGCTTTCTTT
few	TRBJ2-1	TRBD2	TRBV5-4	CASSKGLAGALNEQFF	TGTGCCAGCAGCAAGGGACTAGCGGGAGCCTTAAATGAGCAGTTCTTC
-	TRBJ2-3	-	TRBV7-9	CASSLSGGTQYF	TGTGCCAGCAGCTTATCAGGAGGTACGCAGTATTTT
few	TRBJ2-1	-	TRBV21-1	CARSLRNEQFF	TGTGCCAGATCCCTACGAAATGAGCAGTTCTTC
few	TRBJ2-1	TRBD2	TRBV29-1	CSVSRSLGEGLSFDEQFF	TGCAGCGTTAGTCGAAGTCTGGGGGAGGGCCTGAGTTTCGATGAGCAGTTCTTC
-	TRBJ2-3	TRBD2	TRBV9	CASSVPGTSGSGTQYF	TGTGCCAGCAGCGTACCAGGGACTAGCGGGAGTGGTACGCAGTATTTT
-	TRBJ1-6	-	TRBV28	CASSLATQNSPLHF	TGTGCCAGCAGCCTGGCCACACAGAATTCACCCCTCCACTTT
few	TRBJ1-2	-	TRBV30	CAWLTGRTNYGYTF	TGTGCCTGGTTAACCGGACGGACTAACTATGGCTACACCTTC
few	TRBJ1-3	-	TRBV28	CASSFLAGNTIYF	TGTGCCAGCAGTTTTCTCGCCGGAAACACCATATATTTT
-	TRBJ1-1	-	TRBV30	CAWIGTATEAFF	TGTGCCTGGATTGGGACGGCCACTGAAGCTTTCTTT
once	TRBJ2-7	TRBD2	TRBV5-1	CASSLSGGRPSYEQYF	TGCGCCAGCAGCTTGTCTGGCGGGAGGCCCTCCTACGAGCAGTACTTC